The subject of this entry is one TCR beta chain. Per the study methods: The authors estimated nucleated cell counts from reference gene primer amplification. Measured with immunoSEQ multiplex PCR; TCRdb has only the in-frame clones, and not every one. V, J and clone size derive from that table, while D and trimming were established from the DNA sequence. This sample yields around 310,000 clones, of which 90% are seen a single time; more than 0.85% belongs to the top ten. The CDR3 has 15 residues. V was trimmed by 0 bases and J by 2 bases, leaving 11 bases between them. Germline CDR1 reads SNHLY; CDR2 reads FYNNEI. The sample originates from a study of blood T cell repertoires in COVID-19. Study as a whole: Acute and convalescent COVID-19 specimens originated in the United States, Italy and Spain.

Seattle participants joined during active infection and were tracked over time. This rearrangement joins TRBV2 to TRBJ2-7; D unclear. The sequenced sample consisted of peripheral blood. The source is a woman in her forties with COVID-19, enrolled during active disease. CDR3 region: CASSEAKQITYEQYF. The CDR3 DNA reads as TGTGCCAGCAGTGAAGCAAAACAGATTACCTACGAGCAGTACTTC.